Given below is one T cell receptor beta chain in context. This clonotype was detected only once. Its specific antigen is unknown. The junction and the germline gene differ at one end; a read error may be behind it. Libraries came from multiplex PCR. Sequenced using an Illumina HiSeq 2500. TCRbeta libraries were constructed through three rounds of nested PCR with primers (Table S4) according to protocols modified from ARM-PCR. Before sequencing, PCR products in the 200-500 bp range were cut out of the gel and cleaned up using the QIAquick gel extraction kit. Per the authors' processing: Trimmomatic was used to clean the reads, FLASH merged the cleaned reads into complete CDR3 sequences, and MiTCR assigned the sequences to V(D)J germline segments. Clonal diversity was computed as the inverse Simpson's index with VDJtools. In-frame sequences without a premature stop codon were defined as productive reads. TCRdb's own reprocessing of the public reads used fastp at Q25 and MiXCR and kept productive beta chains. When rows share a CDR3 protein, they turn into one entry using the most common DNA and genes. TCRdb, not the original authors, processed these V and J calls. Recorded for this sample are fewer than 130,000 distinct CDR3 sequences; around 82% of them occurred a single time. The ten largest clones capture approximately 22% of the sample.

This specimen belongs to a study of tumor and adjacent non-tumor tissue in lung cancer (dated by TCRdb to the late 2010s). As for the study more broadly: Of the cohort, roughly 12 patients had adenocarcinoma, 2 had squamous cell carcinoma and 1 had small cell lung cancer. The study compared bulk TCRbeta repertoires from lung tumor tissue and matched distant non-tumor lung tissue of roughly 14 lung cancer patients. Sequencing produced 100 million to 150 million productive TCRbeta reads in total, an average of about 4 million reads per sample. The roughly 15 enrolled patients, of whom approximately ten were men and 5 were women, were aged about 30 to 80 years and were diagnosed with TNM stage I to III disease. Under 35 paired specimens, one tumor and one normal lung sample per patient, were profiled by TCRbeta CDR3 sequencing.

CDR1 SGHRS and CDR2 YFSETQ were looked up in the germline V gene. Including the terminal cysteine and phenylalanine, the CDR3 comprises 14 residues. The retained sequence is limited to the CDR3, 42 bases, with the frame set at the first base. RNA was extracted from bulk unsorted tissue and checked for quality with a NanoDrop ND-1000 and an Agilent 2100. Donors were newly diagnosed lung cancer patients admitted for thoracic surgery in China between August and November 2014, without prior chemotherapy. Patients with previous radiotherapy or chemotherapy, or with another concurrent cancer, were excluded from the study. Surgical tissue pieces of about 1-2.3 cm3 were preserved in RNAlater solution and stored at -80 °C until use. The paper's findings and limits, for the study overall: Neither the sequencing platform nor unique molecular identifiers are named or mentioned anywhere in the methods. Tumor tissue showed significantly greater TCR diversity (inverse Simpson) than normal lung tissue (about 410 vs 180, P = 0.0075, Mann-Whitney U test). Peripheral blood was not sequenced, so blood TCRbeta repertoires in these lung cancer patients were not examined. The top 100 clones made up a significantly larger cumulative share of the repertoire in normal lung than in tumor tissue. Younger patients had significantly higher TCR diversity, and higher tumor TCR diversity was associated with shorter overall and disease-free survival. Only about 15 patients were in the cohort, and the authors stated that larger samples and more detailed clinical data are needed.

The sequencing sample was made of lung tumor tissue. The rearrangement combines TRBV5-1 with TRBJ2-7, and 11 junctional nucleotides match TRBD1. The TCR was taken from a man between 70 and 80 years old with non-small cell lung cancer. The nucleotides read TGCGCCACCAGCTCGGGACAGGGGGCCTACGAGCAGTACTTC. Protein translation: CATSSGQGAYEQYF.